These 18 T cell receptor beta chains share one sample of origin, sequenced in a study of T cells expressing NK-cell markers. TCRdb reprocessed the 5' RACE reads and keeps a single row for each CDR3 protein, giving no DNA. The table lists roughly 450,000 distinct CDR3 sequences. Sequencing was carried out using blood T cells: a sorted CD56 or NKG2C T cell subset, CD4+ or CD8+ T cells, or bulk PBMC T cells (not recorded which). These receptors all stem from a woman aged 45 to 65 in good health.

V is TRBV4-1 and J is TRBJ2-1; the TCRdb call, TRBD2, lacks DNA for checking. Germline loops: CDR1 MGHRA, CDR2 YSYEKL. The CDR3 has 15 residues. Here the CDR3 reads CASSHSGRDPNEQFF.

This rearrangement joins TRBV5-1 to TRBJ2-7; TCRdb indicates TRBD1, and absent DNA this call remains unverified. CDR3 size: 14 residues. The V gene's germline CDR1 is SGHRS and CDR2 YFSETQ. CDR3: CASSPVGTGDEQYF.

The chain joins TRBV20-1 to TRBJ1-2. The CDR3 is 13 residues long. Germline V lookup: CDR1 DFQATT, CDR2 SNEGSKA (reference sequence). Here the CDR3 reads CSARAENAIGYTF.

The genes are TRBV3-1 and TRBJ2-5; absent DNA, TCRdb's TRBD2 call cannot be checked. The CDR3 contains 16 residues. Germline CDR1 is LGHDT and CDR2 is YNNKEL (reference sequence). Here the CDR3 reads CASSRLAGGTKETQYF.

The chain couples TRBV29-1 to TRBJ2-2; the TCRdb D gene call, TRBD1, has no DNA to confirm it. CDR1 and CDR2 (germline): SQVTM, ANQGSEA. The CDR3 is made up of 17 amino acids. The CDR3 reads CSVEDRRGRGNTGELFF.

The rearrangement links TRBV2 to TRBJ1-1. Germline CDR1 and CDR2: SNHLY and FYNNEI. CDR3 size: 11 residues. The CDR3 reads CASGISQSAFF.

The chain carries TRBV12-3 or TRBV12-4 and TRBJ2-1; TCRdb indicates TRBD2, and absent DNA this call remains unverified. The CDR3 covers 14 residues. CDR3 sequence: CASSTSSGRNEQFF.

The chain recombines TRBV11-3 with TRBJ2-3; TCRdb indicates TRBD2, and absent DNA this call remains unverified. Germline V gene lookup returns CDR1 SGHNT and CDR2 YENEEA. The length of the CDR3 is 15 residues. Here the CDR3 reads CASSLKLAQADTQYF. Full variable domain (outside the CDR3, taken from reference TRBV11-3 and TRBJ2-3): EAGVVQSPRYKIIEKKQPVAFWCNPISGHNTLYWYLQNLGQGPELLIRYENEEAVDDSQLPKDRFSAERLKGVDSTLKIQPAELGDSAVYLCASSLKLAQADTQYFGPGTRLTVL.

The CDR3: CASSTRLAGGRTDTQYF. J is TRBJ2-3 and V is TRBV27; the D call of TRBD2 rests on TCRdb alone, since no DNA is present to check it. The germline V gene has CDR1 MNHEY and CDR2 SMNVEV (reference sequence). CDR3 size: 17 residues.

The gene calls are TRBV20-1 and TRBJ1-1; TCRdb names TRBD1, which stays unverified in the absence of DNA. The germline gives CDR1 DFQATT, CDR2 SNEGSKA (reference sequence). The CDR3 is made up of 12 amino acids. The CDR3 protein is CSARHRPDEAFF.

The V gene is TRBV11-3, the J gene TRBJ2-1; TCRdb's D call, TRBD2, is unchecked because there is no DNA. The germline CDR1 and CDR2 sequences are SGHNT and YENEEA. The CDR3 is made up of 15 amino acids. CDR3 residues: CASRPGRTTVNEQFF.

The rearrangement uses TRBV2 and TRBJ1-5. The CDR3 runs 13 residues. Germline V gene lookup returns CDR1 SNHLY and CDR2 FYNNEI. The CDR3 loop is CASRRASNQPQHF. The variable domain in full, completed from reference TRBV2 and TRBJ1-5, reads EPEVTQTPSHQVTQMGQEVILRCVPISNHLYFYWYRQILGQKVEFLVSFYNNEISEKSEIFDDQFSVERPDGSNFTLKIRSTKLEDSAMYFCASRRASNQPQHFGDGTRLSIL.

V gene TRBV3-1 combines with J gene TRBJ2-3; TCRdb picks TRBD2, but there is no DNA to check that call. CDR1 and CDR2 from the germline V gene are LGHDT and YNNKEL (reference sequence). This CDR3 spans 15 amino acids. This CDR3 reads CASSQASGRANTQYF.

V usage is TRBV10-3 and J usage is TRBJ2-1; TCRdb designates TRBD2, a call that cannot be tested without DNA. The CDR3 totals 15 residues. Per germline, CDR1 ENHRY and CDR2 SYGVKD. CDR3 sequence reads: CATSGTSGRLNEQFF.

The chain uses TRBV12-3 or TRBV12-4 and TRBJ2-1; TCRdb reports TRBD2, a call that lacks DNA to check it against. The CDR3 runs to 15 residues. The CDR3 loop reads CASSTFSGPYNEQFF.

The chain couples TRBV27 to TRBJ2-1; TCRdb designates TRBD1, a call that cannot be tested without DNA. Per germline, CDR1 MNHEY and CDR2 SMNVEV (reference sequence). This CDR3 comprises 16 residues. The CDR3 sequence: CASGLYRGVSYNEQFF.

This chain links TRBV12-3 or TRBV12-4 with TRBJ1-1. The CDR3 spans 14 residues. The CDR3 reads CASTLSRRNTEAFF.

The J gene is TRBJ1-1, the V gene TRBV29-1; TCRdb selects TRBD1, and the lack of DNA leaves this call unchecked. CDR1 and CDR2 (germline): SQVTM, ANQGSEA. The CDR3 loop spans 13 amino acids. CDR3 loop: CSVAASGTAEAFF.